This TCR beta chain was recovered during a study of cytotoxic CD8 clonotypes in ibrutinib-treated CLL. Clones were sequenced by immunoSEQ multiplex PCR, and TCRdb holds only the in-frame ones, with some missing. The sample lists 300,000 to 350,000 clones; roughly 85% were seen once. The CDR3 is 12 residues long. Trimming took off 4 bases at V and 4 bases at J, with 5 bases between the two ends. CDR1 and CDR2 (germline): SGHNT, YYREEE (reference sequence). Material: PBMCs, obtained before ibrutinib treatment. The chain recombines TRBV5-4 with TRBJ2-2, with no clear D. The sequence was obtained from a human donor with chronic lymphocytic leukemia. The CDR3 loop reads CASSRTTGELFF. CDR3 coding DNA: TGTGCCAGCAGCCGTACCACCGGGGAGCTGTTTTTT.